This T cell receptor beta chain was sequenced during a study of T cell repertoires in cytomegalovirus infection. Study background: It can be stated that public TCR beta signatures indicated CMV infection as well as a matching HLA type.

This clonotype appeared a few times. What it binds is unknown. TCRdb reprocessed the reads with MiXCR, giving one entry per CDR3 protein. The sample has approximately 150,000 distinct CDR3 sequences; about 6% are singletons. General observations from the study: The study found HLA-C-restricted CMV-specific TCR beta clonotypes dominating the ex vivo response. Public TCR beta family frequency separated CMV-and-HLA carriers, including in an independent cohort.

Sequencing input: PBMCs. The receptor comes from a human donor in good health (CMV status not recorded). Some clones in this sample may be carry-over from other donors' samples.

The CDR3 nucleotides read TGTGCCAGCAGCGCTCCGGGACGCACCTATGGCTACACCTTC. Translation: CASSAPGRTYGYTF. The chain combines TRBV9 with TRBJ1-2, with D tentatively TRBD1 (5 bases). The CDR3 sequence is 14 residues long. V was clipped by 3 bases and J by 4 bases, with 13 bases between them. Germline V lookup: CDR1 SGDLS, CDR2 YYNGEE.